The rows below give T cell receptor beta chains drawn from one sample of a study of blood T cell repertoires in COVID-19. TCRdb's table, derived via immunoSEQ multiplex PCR, lists solely in-frame clones and lacks some. The table has about 250,000 clones, approximately 89% seen once; the top ten hold around 3.1%. Sequenced: PBMCs or T cells enriched from blood (not recorded which). The receptor source for this set is a woman between 40 and 55 years old who had been exposed to COVID-19. CDR3s leave out the opening cysteine and the closing phenylalanine or tryptophan.

>TRBJ2-3|TRBV19
ASSIDRWGRGTDTQY
>TRBJ2-3|TRBV24-1
ATSDPGTTIAQY
>TRBJ1-4|TRBV5-4
ASSMDRGEKLF
>TRBJ1-1|TRBV11-2
ASSFEGFEAF
>TRBJ1-4|TRBV27
ASSFSVHTPGQGGTISEKLF
>TRBJ2-3|TRBV7-9
ASSLSGVDTQY
>TRBJ2-7|TRBV29-1
SVLPGLATYEQY
>TRBJ1-6|TRBV11-2
ASSSSGTGISPLH
>TRBJ1-3|TRBV28
ASGTGTGGSGNTIY
>TRBJ2-7|TRBV19
ASSGIQGYEQY
>TRBJ1-2|TRBV18
ASSPDSLYGYT
>TRBJ1-6|TRBV4-1
ASSSPDTFKPLH